A selection of T cell receptor beta chains follows, all from one sample in a study of shared clonotypes between healthy human individuals. Assay used: immunoSEQ multiplex PCR; TCRdb lists only in-frame clones, some missing. The table has approximately 250,000 clones, 60% to 70% seen once. The sequencing sample was made of memory CD4+ T cells sorted from blood. The receptor set was obtained from a man aged 25-45 years in good health. The CDR3 runs from the conserved cysteine through the conserved F or W. Fields, in order: J gene, V gene, clone size, D gene, CDR3 protein, CDR3 DNA. D genes are given only for firm matches. Size values are once, few and many counts, or a class for expanded clones, and some rows have none.

j_call: TRBJ2-7; v_call: TRBV9; clone_size: once; d_call: -; cdr3_aa: CASSVGGQNYEQYF; cdr3_nt: TGTGCCAGCAGCGTAGGAGGGCAGAACTACGAGCAGTACTTC
j_call: TRBJ2-7; v_call: TRBV7-2; clone_size: few; d_call: -; cdr3_aa: CASSPGHEQYF; cdr3_nt: TGTGCCAGCAGCCCTGGCCACGAGCAGTACTTC
j_call: TRBJ2-7; v_call: TRBV10-3; clone_size: many; d_call: TRBD2; cdr3_aa: CAISDVAGGAYEQYF; cdr3_nt: TGTGCCATCAGTGATGTGGCGGGAGGGGCCTACGAGCAGTACTTC
j_call: TRBJ2-7; v_call: TRBV5-1; clone_size: -; d_call: -; cdr3_aa: CASSLTLTTGEQYF; cdr3_nt: TGCGCCAGCAGTCTAACTCTCACTACGGGGGAGCAGTACTTC
j_call: TRBJ2-7; v_call: TRBV7-9; clone_size: once; d_call: TRBD1; cdr3_aa: CASSLSGQGAHEQYF; cdr3_nt: TGTGCCAGCAGCTTATCGGGACAGGGGGCCCACGAGCAGTACTTC
j_call: TRBJ2-1; v_call: TRBV7-2; clone_size: -; d_call: -; cdr3_aa: CASSLDGDNEQFF; cdr3_nt: TGTGCCAGCAGCTTAGACGGGGACAATGAGCAGTTCTTC
j_call: TRBJ1-1; v_call: TRBV10-1; clone_size: once; d_call: TRBD1; cdr3_aa: CASSEKPGGTEAFF; cdr3_nt: TGCGCCAGCAGTGAGAAGCCAGGGGGCACTGAAGCTTTCTTT
j_call: TRBJ2-2; v_call: TRBV7-9; clone_size: -; d_call: -; cdr3_aa: CASSPLPGLIAGELFF; cdr3_nt: TGTGCCAGCAGCCCCCTACCGGGGCTGATCGCCGGGGAGCTGTTTTTT
j_call: TRBJ2-3; v_call: TRBV23-1; clone_size: -; d_call: -; cdr3_aa: CASSQSGTGTDTQYF; cdr3_nt: TGCGCCAGCAGTCAATCCGGCACGGGGACAGATACGCAGTATTTT
j_call: TRBJ1-2; v_call: TRBV10-2; clone_size: -; d_call: -; cdr3_aa: CASSETNYGYTF; cdr3_nt: TGCGCCAGCAGTGAGACCAACTATGGCTACACCTTC
j_call: TRBJ2-5; v_call: TRBV14; clone_size: few; d_call: -; cdr3_aa: CASSLNGGSPGTQYF; cdr3_nt: TGTGCCAGCAGCCTCAACGGAGGGTCCCCGGGGACCCAGTACTTC
j_call: TRBJ2-5; v_call: TRBV5-1; clone_size: -; d_call: TRBD2; cdr3_aa: CASSLGLAGGRQETQYF; cdr3_nt: TGCGCCAGCAGCTTGGGACTAGCGGGAGGTCGGCAAGAGACCCAGTACTTC
j_call: TRBJ2-7; v_call: TRBV6-5; clone_size: -; d_call: TRBD2; cdr3_aa: CASSLAGERGEQYF; cdr3_nt: TGTGCCAGCAGTTTAGCGGGAGAAAGGGGGGAGCAGTACTTC
j_call: TRBJ2-1; v_call: TRBV11-2; clone_size: -; d_call: -; cdr3_aa: CASSLGSESEQFF; cdr3_nt: TGTGCCAGCAGCTTAGGCAGCGAGTCTGAGCAGTTCTTC
j_call: TRBJ1-5; v_call: TRBV28; clone_size: once; d_call: TRBD1; cdr3_aa: CASRTNARGWLNQPQHF; cdr3_nt: TGTGCCAGCAGGACCAACGCCAGGGGGTGGTTGAATCAGCCCCAGCATTTT
j_call: TRBJ1-2; v_call: TRBV5-1; clone_size: -; d_call: -; cdr3_aa: CASSLSTSNYGYTF; cdr3_nt: TGCGCCAGCAGCTTGAGCACCTCTAACTATGGCTACACCTTC
j_call: TRBJ2-2; v_call: TRBV7-2; clone_size: once; d_call: -; cdr3_aa: CASSLALREAWSTGELFF; cdr3_nt: TGTGCCAGCAGCTTAGCGCTGAGGGAAGCGTGGAGCACCGGGGAGCTGTTTTTT
j_call: TRBJ2-7; v_call: TRBV5-4; clone_size: once; d_call: -; cdr3_aa: CASSLDIAYEQYF; cdr3_nt: TGTGCCAGCAGCTTGGACATCGCCTACGAGCAGTACTTC
j_call: TRBJ2-3; v_call: TRBV18; clone_size: -; d_call: TRBD2; cdr3_aa: CASSRTKLAGGPTDTQYF; cdr3_nt: TGTGCCAGCTCCCGCACTAAATTAGCGGGAGGGCCCACAGATACGCAGTATTTT
j_call: TRBJ2-5; v_call: TRBV28; clone_size: -; d_call: TRBD1; cdr3_aa: CASSLPGQGTQETQYF; cdr3_nt: TGTGCCAGCAGTCTTCCGGGACAGGGCACGCAAGAGACCCAGTACTTC
j_call: TRBJ1-2; v_call: TRBV7-2; clone_size: few; d_call: -; cdr3_aa: CASSSVHNYGYTF; cdr3_nt: TGTGCCAGCAGCTCTGTCCACAACTATGGCTACACCTTC
j_call: TRBJ2-7; v_call: TRBV27; clone_size: -; d_call: TRBD2; cdr3_aa: CASTLETGLAVNEQYF; cdr3_nt: TGTGCCAGCACCCTCGAGACGGGACTAGCGGTCAACGAGCAGTACTTC
j_call: TRBJ1-2; v_call: TRBV11-2; clone_size: -; d_call: -; cdr3_aa: CASSWSRGRSTYGYTF; cdr3_nt: TGTGCCAGCAGTTGGAGTAGGGGCAGGAGCACCTATGGCTACACCTTC
j_call: TRBJ2-5; v_call: TRBV5-8; clone_size: -; d_call: -; cdr3_aa: CASSLGVQETQYF; cdr3_nt: TGTGCCAGCAGCTTGGGGGTCCAAGAGACCCAGTACTTC
j_call: TRBJ1-5; v_call: TRBV2; clone_size: -; d_call: TRBD1; cdr3_aa: CASSKTGDQPQHF; cdr3_nt: TGTGCCAGCAGTAAGACAGGGGATCAGCCCCAGCATTTT
j_call: TRBJ2-3; v_call: TRBV28; clone_size: once; d_call: TRBD1; cdr3_aa: CASSFRTGGSNTDTQYF; cdr3_nt: TGTGCCAGCAGTTTCAGGACAGGCGGATCGAACACAGATACGCAGTATTTT
j_call: TRBJ1-5; v_call: TRBV28; clone_size: -; d_call: -; cdr3_aa: CASSFSGNQPQHF; cdr3_nt: TGTGCCAGCAGTTTTTCGGGCAATCAGCCCCAGCATTTT
j_call: TRBJ1-4; v_call: TRBV28; clone_size: few; d_call: -; cdr3_aa: CASSPIGEKLFF; cdr3_nt: TGTGCCAGCAGTCCAATTGGTGAAAAACTGTTTTTT
j_call: TRBJ2-5; v_call: TRBV5-5; clone_size: -; d_call: -; cdr3_aa: CASSFAGRQETQYF; cdr3_nt: TGTGCCAGCAGCTTCGCAGGCAGACAAGAGACCCAGTACTTC
j_call: TRBJ2-1; v_call: TRBV5-6; clone_size: -; d_call: TRBD2; cdr3_aa: CASTTTSGRAPYFF; cdr3_nt: TGTGCCAGCACCACGACTAGCGGGAGGGCCCCCTATTTCTTC
j_call: TRBJ2-3; v_call: TRBV7-9; clone_size: -; d_call: -; cdr3_aa: CASSWDRGGRTDTQYF; cdr3_nt: TGTGCCAGCAGTTGGGACCGAGGAGGGCGCACAGATACGCAGTATTTT
j_call: TRBJ1-4; v_call: TRBV30; clone_size: -; d_call: -; cdr3_aa: CAWRRSEKLFF; cdr3_nt: TGTGCCTGGAGGCGGAGTGAAAAACTGTTTTTT
j_call: TRBJ2-6; v_call: TRBV7-8; clone_size: -; d_call: -; cdr3_aa: CASSLDRAKFSGANVLTF; cdr3_nt: TGTGCCAGCAGCTTAGACAGGGCGAAATTCTCTGGGGCCAACGTCCTGACTTTC
j_call: TRBJ2-1; v_call: TRBV30; clone_size: -; d_call: TRBD2; cdr3_aa: CAWDTSGSYNEQFF; cdr3_nt: TGTGCCTGGGATACTAGCGGGAGTTACAATGAGCAGTTCTTC
j_call: TRBJ2-2; v_call: TRBV7-9; clone_size: once; d_call: TRBD2; cdr3_aa: CASSSPGRSFTGELFF; cdr3_nt: TGTGCCAGCAGCTCCCCCGGGAGGTCCTTCACCGGGGAGCTGTTTTTT
j_call: TRBJ2-7; v_call: TRBV30; clone_size: -; d_call: -; cdr3_aa: CAFRLSYEQYF; cdr3_nt: TGTGCCTTCCGATTAAGTTACGAGCAGTACTTC
j_call: TRBJ1-2; v_call: TRBV5-6; clone_size: -; d_call: -; cdr3_aa: CASSPAILSIYGYTF; cdr3_nt: TGTGCCAGCAGCCCGGCCATTCTTTCGATATATGGCTACACCTTC
j_call: TRBJ2-7; v_call: TRBV19; clone_size: -; d_call: TRBD1; cdr3_aa: CASSRINRGSIPYEQYF; cdr3_nt: TGTGCCAGTAGCAGAATCAACAGGGGGAGTATCCCCTACGAGCAGTACTTC
j_call: TRBJ2-7; v_call: TRBV11-2; clone_size: -; d_call: -; cdr3_aa: CASSQFSLSYEQYF; cdr3_nt: TGTGCCAGCAGCCAGTTTTCGTTATCCTACGAGCAGTACTTC
j_call: TRBJ1-1; v_call: TRBV7-9; clone_size: many; d_call: -; cdr3_aa: CASSLEAPAQGEAFF; cdr3_nt: TGTGCCAGCAGCTTAGAGGCGCCAGCACAGGGAGAAGCTTTCTTT
j_call: TRBJ1-2; v_call: TRBV27; clone_size: -; d_call: -; cdr3_aa: CASSPRTLYGYTF; cdr3_nt: TGTGCCAGCAGTCCCCGAACACTCTATGGCTACACCTTC
j_call: TRBJ2-5; v_call: TRBV7-8; clone_size: -; d_call: -; cdr3_aa: CASRSIGQETQYF; cdr3_nt: TGTGCCAGCAGGTCGATCGGACAAGAGACCCAGTACTTC
j_call: TRBJ2-6; v_call: TRBV4-1; clone_size: -; d_call: -; cdr3_aa: CASSQVTQRSGANVLTF; cdr3_nt: TGCGCCAGCAGCCAAGTCACCCAACGATCCGGGGCCAACGTCCTGACTTTC
j_call: TRBJ2-7; v_call: TRBV25-1; clone_size: -; d_call: TRBD2; cdr3_aa: CASSVAGEREGWSYEQYF; cdr3_nt: TGTGCCAGCAGTGTAGCGGGTGAACGGGAGGGGTGGTCCTACGAGCAGTACTTC
j_call: TRBJ2-1; v_call: TRBV18; clone_size: -; d_call: TRBD2; cdr3_aa: CASSHLAGDLNEQFF; cdr3_nt: TGTGCCAGCTCACACCTAGCGGGAGATCTCAATGAGCAGTTCTTC
j_call: TRBJ1-4; v_call: TRBV19; clone_size: -; d_call: TRBD1; cdr3_aa: CASTPRTGVEKLFF; cdr3_nt: TGTGCCAGTACCCCCCGGACAGGGGTTGAAAAACTGTTTTTT
j_call: TRBJ2-7; v_call: TRBV13; clone_size: -; d_call: -; cdr3_aa: CASSPLNLGGEQYF; cdr3_nt: TGTGCCAGCAGCCCCCTAAACTTGGGGGGCGAGCAGTACTTC
j_call: TRBJ2-7; v_call: TRBV2; clone_size: once; d_call: -; cdr3_aa: CASSAEGSDEQYF; cdr3_nt: TGTGCCAGCAGTGCTGAGGGTAGCGACGAGCAGTACTTC
j_call: TRBJ1-5; v_call: TRBV5-6; clone_size: -; d_call: TRBD1; cdr3_aa: CASSRDRGLQPQHF; cdr3_nt: TGTGCCAGCAGTCGCGACAGGGGGCTACAGCCCCAGCATTTT